The entry below gives a single TCR beta chain sequence along with its context. Its target is not known. The V gene's germline CDR1 is LNHNV and CDR2 YYDKDF (reference sequence). The CDR3 is made up of 12 amino acids. Trimming stripped 6 bases from V and 7 bases from J, with 9 bases between. The sample originates from a study of T-cell memory formation after mild COVID-19. Study conclusions and caveats: Clones that shrank (day 15 to 85) were balanced CD4/CD8, whereas later expanders leaned CD4+. Detection of some responders pre-infection suggested pre-existing cross-reactive memory T cells participated.

TCRdb independently ran MiXCR on the 5' RACE reads; one entry per CDR3 protein. The table lists roughly 380,000 distinct CDR3 sequences, around 27% of them singletons. The sequence came from an adult woman who had mild COVID-19 (a few samples of this study predate the infection). Cell type and time point are not known. Sequenced sample: PBMCs or a T cell subset sorted from them (not recorded which). The chain uses TRBV15 and TRBJ2-2; unclear D gene. The CDR3 reads CATRRLSGELFF. The CDR3 bases are TGTGCCACCAGGCGGCTAAGCGGGGAGCTGTTTTTT.